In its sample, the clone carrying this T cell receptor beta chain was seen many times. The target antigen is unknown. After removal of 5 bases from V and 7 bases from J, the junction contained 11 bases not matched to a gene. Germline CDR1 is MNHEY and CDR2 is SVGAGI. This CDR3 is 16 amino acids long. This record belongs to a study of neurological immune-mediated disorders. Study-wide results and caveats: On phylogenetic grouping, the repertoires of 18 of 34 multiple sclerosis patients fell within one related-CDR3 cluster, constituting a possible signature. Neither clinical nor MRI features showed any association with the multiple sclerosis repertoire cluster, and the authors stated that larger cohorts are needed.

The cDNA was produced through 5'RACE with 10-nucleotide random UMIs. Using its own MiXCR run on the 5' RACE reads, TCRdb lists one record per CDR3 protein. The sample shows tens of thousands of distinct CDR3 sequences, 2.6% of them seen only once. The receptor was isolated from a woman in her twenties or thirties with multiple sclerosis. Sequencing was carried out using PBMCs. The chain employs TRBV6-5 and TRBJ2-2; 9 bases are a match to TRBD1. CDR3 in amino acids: CASSPPGTGSGGELFF. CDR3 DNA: TGTGCCAGCAGTCCCCCCGGGACAGGGTCTGGCGGGGAGCTGTTTTTT.